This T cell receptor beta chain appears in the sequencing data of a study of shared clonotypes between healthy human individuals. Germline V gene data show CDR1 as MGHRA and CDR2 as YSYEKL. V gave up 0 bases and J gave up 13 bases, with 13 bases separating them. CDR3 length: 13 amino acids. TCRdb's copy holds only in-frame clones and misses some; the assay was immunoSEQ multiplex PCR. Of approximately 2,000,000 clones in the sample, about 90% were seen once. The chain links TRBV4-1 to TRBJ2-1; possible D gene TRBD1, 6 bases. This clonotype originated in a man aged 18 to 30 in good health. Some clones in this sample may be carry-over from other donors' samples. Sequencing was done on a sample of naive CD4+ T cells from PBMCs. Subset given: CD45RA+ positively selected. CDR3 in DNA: TGCGCCAGCAGCCAAGACGAGGGGGATGGTCAGTTCTTC. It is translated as CASSQDEGDGQFF.